This TCR beta chain comes out of a study of molecular identifiers for immune sequencing clone quantification. The CDR3 loop spans 15 amino acids. CDR1 is KGHSY, CDR2 FQNENV, per germline. Trimming pared 6 bases from V and 3 bases from J, leaving 18 bases between. The use of previously described methods and listed TCR primers produced the bulk TCR libraries. TCRdb itself ran the PCR reads through MiXCR, one entry per CDR3 protein. The table shows about 640,000 distinct CDR3 sequences, with just under 20% occurring only once. The sorting of naive CD8 T cells used the CD8+CD4-CCR7+CD45RA+ phenotype. The chain carries TRBV16 and TRBJ2-7; D uncertain. Sequenced material: naive CD8+ T cells from blood, with Jurkat cell RNA spiked in. As for subset: FACS-sorted CD8+CD4-CCR7+CD45RA+ naive T cells. This receptor was identified in a human donor in good health. Some libraries in this study had Jurkat cell RNA spiked in. The CDR3, as DNA: TGTGCCAGCAGACTAATCCTGGGTGCCTTCTACGAGCAGTACTTC. This gives the protein CASRLILGAFYEQYF.